This TCR beta chain originates from a study of cytomegalovirus exposure and HLA in healthy donors. The PCR contained 60 Vbeta and 13 Jbeta primers. TCRdb keeps only in-frame clones here, not all; method: immunoSEQ multiplex PCR. The sample spans 55,000 to 85,000 clones; the ten largest clones claim around 2.4%. Material: PBMCs. The receptor's source is a female donor in good health and CMV-seropositive.

This CDR3 is CASSRSGSYEQYF. The CDR3 region has the DNA TGTGCCAGCAGCCGTAGCGGGAGCTACGAGCAGTACTTC. The gene calls are TRBV27 and TRBJ2-7, with 9 bases aligning to TRBD2. Looked up from germline, CDR1 is MNHEY and CDR2 is SMNVEV (reference sequence). The CDR3 length is 13 residues. With V trimmed by 6 bases and J by 3 bases, 3 bases remained unmatched.